This TCR beta chain is from a study of blood T cell repertoires in COVID-19. Study-wide background: Donors in the United States, Italy and Spain gave samples during acute or convalescent COVID-19.

The protocol was immunoSEQ multiplex PCR, while the TCRdb copy is restricted to in-frame clones and leaves out a portion. The data contain approximately 89,000 clones, about four fifths of them seen just once; the ten biggest clones take up 15% to 20%. V gave up 3 bases and J gave up 2 bases; unmatched junction bases: 7. The CDR3 has 16 amino acids. Germline V gives CDR1 SGHTA, CDR2 FQGNSA. The clonotype originates from a human donor in a cohort sampled during active COVID-19. This chain joins TRBV7-2 and TRBJ2-7, with 10 bases that match TRBD2. Sequencing used peripheral blood. The CDR3 bases are TGTGCCAGCAGCTTTACTAGCGGGACCAATACCTACGAGCAGTACTTC. This gives the protein CASSFTSGTNTYEQYF.